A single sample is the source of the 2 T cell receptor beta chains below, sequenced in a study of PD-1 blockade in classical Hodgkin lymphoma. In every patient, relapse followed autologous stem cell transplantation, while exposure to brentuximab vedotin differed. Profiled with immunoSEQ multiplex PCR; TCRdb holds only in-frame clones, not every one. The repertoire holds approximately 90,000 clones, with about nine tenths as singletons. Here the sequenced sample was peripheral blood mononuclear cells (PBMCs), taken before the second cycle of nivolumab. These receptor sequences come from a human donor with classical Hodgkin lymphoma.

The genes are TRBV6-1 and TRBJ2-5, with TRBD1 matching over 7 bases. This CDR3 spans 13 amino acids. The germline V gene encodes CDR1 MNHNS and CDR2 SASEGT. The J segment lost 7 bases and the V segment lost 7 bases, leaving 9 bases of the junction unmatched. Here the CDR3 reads CASKSRGIGTQYF. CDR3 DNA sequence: TGTGCCAGCAAGAGCAGGGGGATAGGGACCCAGTACTTC.

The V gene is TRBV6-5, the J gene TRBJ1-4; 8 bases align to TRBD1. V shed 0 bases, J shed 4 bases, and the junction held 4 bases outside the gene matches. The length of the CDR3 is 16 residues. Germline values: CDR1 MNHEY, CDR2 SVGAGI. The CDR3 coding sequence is TGTGCCAGCAGTTACTCGCTGGACAGGGATAATGAAAAACTGTTTTTT. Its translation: CASSYSLDRDNEKLFF.